A selection of T cell receptor beta chains follows, all from one sample in a study of regulatory T cells in long-lasting Graves disease. Via MiXCR, TCRdb re-called the multiplex PCR reads, giving one row per CDR3 protein. The table has approximately 690,000 distinct CDR3 sequences, around 32% seen once; the top ten hold about 40%. The starting material was peripheral blood mononuclear cells (PBMCs), obtained when the disease was refractory, from a patient treated with antithyroid drugs. Source of these receptors: a female donor with Graves disease. Each CDR3 is given with its conserved first and last residue. Fields, in order: clone size, J gene, V gene, D gene, CDR3 DNA, CDR3 protein. The D gene is left open where the match is weak. Clone size, where shown, is once, few, many, or a class for clones that have expanded.

clone_size: many; j_call: TRBJ1-2; v_call: TRBV6-2/TRBV6-3; d_call: .; cdr3_nt: TGTGCCAGCAGTTCCCGGTCTCGGGGCTACACCTTC; cdr3_aa: CASSSRSRGYTF
clone_size: .; j_call: TRBJ2-2; v_call: TRBV7-3; d_call: TRBD2; cdr3_nt: TGTGCCAGCAGCATAAGCGGGAGCGAGACCGGGGAGCTGTTTTTT; cdr3_aa: CASSISGSETGELFF
clone_size: many; j_call: TRBJ2-7; v_call: TRBV12-3/TRBV12-4; d_call: .; cdr3_nt: TGTGCCAGCAGTTCAGGGCAGGCCTATTCCTACGAGCAGTACTTC; cdr3_aa: CASSSGQAYSYEQYF
clone_size: few; j_call: TRBJ1-5; v_call: TRBV7-6; d_call: .; cdr3_nt: TGTGCCAGCAGCCCCGCCAGGGATAGCAATCAGCCCCAGCATTTT; cdr3_aa: CASSPARDSNQPQHF
clone_size: .; j_call: TRBJ1-2; v_call: TRBV14; d_call: .; cdr3_nt: TGTGCCAGCAGCCAAGAAGGACCTTGGGCCTATGGCTACACCTTC; cdr3_aa: CASSQEGPWAYGYTF
clone_size: .; j_call: TRBJ1-4; v_call: TRBV28; d_call: .; cdr3_nt: TGTGCCAGCACTGAGGGGGGGATGGGGGATGAAAAACTGTTTTTT; cdr3_aa: CASTEGGMGDEKLFF
clone_size: few; j_call: TRBJ1-1; v_call: TRBV24-1; d_call: TRBD1; cdr3_nt: TGTGCCACCAGTGACCGGGGACAGCCGCAAGAAGCTTTCTTT; cdr3_aa: CATSDRGQPQEAFF
clone_size: few; j_call: TRBJ1-2; v_call: TRBV27; d_call: .; cdr3_nt: TGTGCCAGCAGCACCCGGCGACAGCGGTTCCCAGCTAACTATGGCTACACCTTC; cdr3_aa: CASSTRRQRFPANYGYTF
clone_size: .; j_call: TRBJ2-5; v_call: TRBV19; d_call: .; cdr3_nt: TGTGCCAGTAGCCCGACAGGGAGGGCAAGAAAGACCCAGTACTTC; cdr3_aa: CASSPTGRARKTQYF
clone_size: .; j_call: TRBJ2-1; v_call: TRBV20-1; d_call: TRBD2; cdr3_nt: TGCAGTGCCATAAATCTAGCGGGAGGTCATTCCTACAATGAGCAGTCCTTC; cdr3_aa: CSAINLAGGHSYNEQSF
clone_size: .; j_call: TRBJ1-3; v_call: TRBV6-1; d_call: .; cdr3_nt: TGTGCCAGCAGCCCGCCTCAGGGACATGGAAACACCATATATTTT; cdr3_aa: CASSPPQGHGNTIYF
clone_size: many; j_call: TRBJ1-2; v_call: TRBV12-3/TRBV12-4; d_call: .; cdr3_nt: TGTGCCAGCAGTTTACCCAGTTCCTATGGCTACACCTTC; cdr3_aa: CASSLPSSYGYTF
clone_size: .; j_call: TRBJ1-4; v_call: TRBV10-3; d_call: .; cdr3_nt: TGTGCCATCAATGCCCGGGGGGATGGGGAAAAACTGTTTTTT; cdr3_aa: CAINARGDGEKLFF
clone_size: few; j_call: TRBJ1-1; v_call: TRBV6-1; d_call: TRBD1; cdr3_nt: TGTGCCAGCAGGCCGACAGGGATCACTGAAGCTTTCTTT; cdr3_aa: CASRPTGITEAFF
clone_size: many; j_call: TRBJ2-1; v_call: TRBV2; d_call: .; cdr3_nt: TGTGCCAGCGAGGAAGGCCCTTCCTACAATGAGCAGTTCTTC; cdr3_aa: CASEEGPSYNEQFF
clone_size: many; j_call: TRBJ1-2; v_call: TRBV6-1; d_call: TRBD1; cdr3_nt: TGTGCCAGCAGTACTAAACCGGGACAGCTAAAACACTATGGCTACACCTTC; cdr3_aa: CASSTKPGQLKHYGYTF
clone_size: once; j_call: TRBJ1-2; v_call: TRBV14; d_call: TRBD1; cdr3_nt: TGTGCCAGCAGCCAAGATGGGACAGGGGGCGGCTACACCTTC; cdr3_aa: CASSQDGTGGGYTF
clone_size: .; j_call: TRBJ1-5; v_call: TRBV19; d_call: .; cdr3_nt: TGTGCCAGTACTCCGCCGGGCAGACGACATCAGCCCCAGCATTTT; cdr3_aa: CASTPPGRRHQPQHF
clone_size: few; j_call: TRBJ2-4; v_call: TRBV6-1; d_call: TRBD2; cdr3_nt: TGTGCCAGCAGTCGGACTAGCGGGGCCATTCAGTACTTC; cdr3_aa: CASSRTSGAIQYF
clone_size: many; j_call: TRBJ1-1; v_call: TRBV6-9; d_call: .; cdr3_nt: TGTGCCAGCAGTTATGTGACCGTAAACACTGAAGCTTTCTTT; cdr3_aa: CASSYVTVNTEAFF
clone_size: few; j_call: TRBJ2-2; v_call: TRBV11-2; d_call: .; cdr3_nt: TGTGCCAGCAGCGCCCCGGGGGCTGGCGGGGAGCTGTTTTTT; cdr3_aa: CASSAPGAGGELFF
clone_size: many; j_call: TRBJ1-1; v_call: TRBV3-1; d_call: .; cdr3_nt: TGTGCCAGCAGCCAACTACTTGAAGCTTTCTTT; cdr3_aa: CASSQLLEAFF
clone_size: .; j_call: TRBJ1-1; v_call: TRBV10-3; d_call: .; cdr3_nt: TGTGCCATCAGTGAGTCGGCCCGCGGGGCTGAAGCTTTCTTT; cdr3_aa: CAISESARGAEAFF
clone_size: .; j_call: TRBJ1-2; v_call: TRBV11-2; d_call: TRBD1; cdr3_nt: TGTGCCAGCAGCCCCAACAGGGGGTTCTATGGCTACACCTTC; cdr3_aa: CASSPNRGFYGYTF
clone_size: many; j_call: TRBJ2-7; v_call: TRBV12-3/TRBV12-4; d_call: .; cdr3_nt: TGTGCCAGCAGTCTGGGACCAGGCTACGAGCAGTACTTC; cdr3_aa: CASSLGPGYEQYF
clone_size: few; j_call: TRBJ2-5; v_call: TRBV7-9; d_call: .; cdr3_nt: TGTGCCAGCAGCTCCTACGGGTCCCAAGAGACCCAGTACTTC; cdr3_aa: CASSSYGSQETQYF
clone_size: few; j_call: TRBJ1-1; v_call: TRBV12-3/TRBV12-4; d_call: .; cdr3_nt: TGTGCCAGCAGTTGGGCCCTTGAAGCTTTCTTT; cdr3_aa: CASSWALEAFF
clone_size: .; j_call: TRBJ1-2; v_call: TRBV12-3/TRBV12-4; d_call: .; cdr3_nt: TGTGCCAGCAGCAGAGGGCCAGGTGGCTACACCTTC; cdr3_aa: CASSRGPGGYTF
clone_size: .; j_call: TRBJ1-1; v_call: TRBV5-4; d_call: .; cdr3_nt: TGTGCCAGCAGCTTCATTGGAGTAACCAACACTGAAGCTTTCTTT; cdr3_aa: CASSFIGVTNTEAFF
clone_size: .; j_call: TRBJ1-2; v_call: TRBV29-1; d_call: .; cdr3_nt: TGCAGCGCCGAGACAGGCTATGGCTACACCTTC; cdr3_aa: CSAETGYGYTF
clone_size: .; j_call: TRBJ2-2; v_call: TRBV19; d_call: TRBD2; cdr3_nt: TGTGCCAGTAGTACACTAGCGGGAATTAACACCGGGGAGCTGTTTTTT; cdr3_aa: CASSTLAGINTGELFF
clone_size: many; j_call: TRBJ1-4; v_call: TRBV2; d_call: .; cdr3_nt: TGTGCCAGCAGCCAGACGTTCGACAATGAAAAACTGTTTTTT; cdr3_aa: CASSQTFDNEKLFF
clone_size: few; j_call: TRBJ1-1; v_call: TRBV5-1; d_call: .; cdr3_nt: TGCGCCAGCAGCTTAAACACTGGGAACACTGAAGCTTTCTTT; cdr3_aa: CASSLNTGNTEAFF
clone_size: many; j_call: TRBJ2-5; v_call: TRBV12-3/TRBV12-4; d_call: .; cdr3_nt: TGTGCCAGCACGACCGGGACTCAAGAGACCCAGTACTTC; cdr3_aa: CASTTGTQETQYF
clone_size: few; j_call: TRBJ1-2; v_call: TRBV7-9; d_call: TRBD1; cdr3_nt: TGTGCCAGCAGCTTGACGGACAGGGGAGAATGGGACTATGGCTACACCTTC; cdr3_aa: CASSLTDRGEWDYGYTF
clone_size: .; j_call: TRBJ1-4; v_call: TRBV9; d_call: .; cdr3_nt: TGTGCCAGCAGCGTAGGGGCTCGGGATAATGAAAAACTGTTTTTT; cdr3_aa: CASSVGARDNEKLFF
clone_size: .; j_call: TRBJ2-5; v_call: TRBV6-1; d_call: TRBD1; cdr3_nt: TGTGCCAGCAGTGGGGACAGGGGGCAGACCCAGTACTTC; cdr3_aa: CASSGDRGQTQYF
clone_size: .; j_call: TRBJ1-2; v_call: TRBV28; d_call: TRBD1; cdr3_nt: TGTGCCAGCAGTCGCCGGACAGGGCGGCAAGGCTACACCTTC; cdr3_aa: CASSRRTGRQGYTF
clone_size: .; j_call: TRBJ1-1; v_call: TRBV5-1; d_call: TRBD1; cdr3_nt: TGCGCCAGCAGCTTGAGCTCCGGGACAGGGGGCAAGACTGAAGCTTTCTTT; cdr3_aa: CASSLSSGTGGKTEAFF
clone_size: few; j_call: TRBJ2-6; v_call: TRBV19; d_call: TRBD1; cdr3_nt: TGTGCCAGTAGTATAGGGCAGGGGGCTGGGGCCAACGTCCTGACTTTC; cdr3_aa: CASSIGQGAGANVLTF
clone_size: .; j_call: TRBJ2-7; v_call: TRBV20-1; d_call: TRBD2; cdr3_nt: TGCAGTGCTAGAGATCCTGCGTCTAGCGGCTCCTACGAGCGGTACTTC; cdr3_aa: CSARDPASSGSYERYF
clone_size: .; j_call: TRBJ1-4; v_call: TRBV5-1; d_call: TRBD1; cdr3_nt: TGCGCCAGCAAATCCGGGACAGGGCAGGAAAAACTGTTTTTT; cdr3_aa: CASKSGTGQEKLFF
clone_size: .; j_call: TRBJ1-2; v_call: TRBV3-1; d_call: .; cdr3_nt: TGTGCCAGCAGCCACCGAAAGGGGTTTGTTGGCTACACCTTC; cdr3_aa: CASSHRKGFVGYTF
clone_size: .; j_call: TRBJ2-7; v_call: TRBV12-3/TRBV12-4; d_call: TRBD2; cdr3_nt: TGTGCCAGCAGTTTCCATAGAGTAGCGGGAGACTACGAGCAGTACTTC; cdr3_aa: CASSFHRVAGDYEQYF
clone_size: few; j_call: TRBJ1-1; v_call: TRBV29-1; d_call: TRBD1; cdr3_nt: TGCAGCGACAGGGGGTACACTGAAGCTTTCTTT; cdr3_aa: CSDRGYTEAFF
clone_size: few; j_call: TRBJ2-7; v_call: TRBV6-5; d_call: .; cdr3_nt: TGTGCCACCAGTTTGGGCGCGGCTTCCGAGCAGTACTTC; cdr3_aa: CATSLGAASEQYF
clone_size: few; j_call: TRBJ1-5; v_call: TRBV5-1; d_call: TRBD1; cdr3_nt: TGCGCCAGCAGCCCGCAGGGGGGATATCAGCCCCAGCATTTT; cdr3_aa: CASSPQGGYQPQHF
clone_size: .; j_call: TRBJ2-5; v_call: TRBV2; d_call: TRBD2; cdr3_nt: TGTGCCAGCAGTGGGGGAGCGGGAGTGGGAGAGACCCAGTACTTC; cdr3_aa: CASSGGAGVGETQYF
clone_size: .; j_call: TRBJ1-1; v_call: TRBV3-1; d_call: .; cdr3_nt: TGTGCCAGCAGCCAGCGCGGATGGTTAAACACTGAAGCTTTCTTT; cdr3_aa: CASSQRGWLNTEAFF
clone_size: .; j_call: TRBJ2-7; v_call: TRBV5-1; d_call: TRBD1; cdr3_nt: TGCGCCAGCAGCATACCGGGACAGGGGCTATTCCACGAGCAGTACTTC; cdr3_aa: CASSIPGQGLFHEQYF
clone_size: few; j_call: TRBJ1-4; v_call: TRBV7-9; d_call: .; cdr3_nt: TGTGCCAGCAGCTCTGGATTTCCTAATGAAAAACTGTTTTTT; cdr3_aa: CASSSGFPNEKLFF
clone_size: few; j_call: TRBJ2-4; v_call: TRBV29-1; d_call: .; cdr3_nt: TGCAGCGTCGCTGGGGGGGGACAGAGCAGGGACATTCAGTACTTC; cdr3_aa: CSVAGGGQSRDIQYF
clone_size: .; j_call: TRBJ1-1; v_call: TRBV5-4; d_call: TRBD1; cdr3_nt: TGTGCCAGCAGCTTCGGGAGACAGGGAGGTATGAGCACTGAAGCTTTCTTT; cdr3_aa: CASSFGRQGGMSTEAFF
clone_size: .; j_call: TRBJ2-5; v_call: TRBV12-5; d_call: .; cdr3_nt: TGTGCTAGTGGTGCAGCGGGGACCCAGTACTTC; cdr3_aa: CASGAAGTQYF
clone_size: few; j_call: TRBJ1-1; v_call: TRBV14; d_call: .; cdr3_nt: TGTGCCAGCAGCCAAGATGGCCGGACGTTGAACACTGAAGCTTTCTTT; cdr3_aa: CASSQDGRTLNTEAFF
clone_size: .; j_call: TRBJ1-1; v_call: TRBV5-1; d_call: TRBD1; cdr3_nt: TGCGCCAGCAGCTTGGAGACAGGGACCACTGAAGCTTTCTTT; cdr3_aa: CASSLETGTTEAFF
clone_size: many; j_call: TRBJ2-5; v_call: TRBV29-1; d_call: .; cdr3_nt: TGCAGCGTCTCCCCGCCGGGGGAGACCCAGTACTTC; cdr3_aa: CSVSPPGETQYF
clone_size: few; j_call: TRBJ1-2; v_call: TRBV29-1; d_call: .; cdr3_nt: TGCAGCAGCCGGGACACCAACTATGGCTACACCTTC; cdr3_aa: CSSRDTNYGYTF
clone_size: .; j_call: TRBJ2-7; v_call: TRBV6-1; d_call: .; cdr3_nt: TGTGCCAGCAGACCTTTTACGGGGACAAAAAGCTCCTACGAGCAGTACTTC; cdr3_aa: CASRPFTGTKSSYEQYF